This TCR beta chain came from a study of T cell responses to AZD1222 COVID-19 vaccine. Points from the study as a whole: After the peak T cell response, and only then, were repertoires sampled. White British donors predominated, females outnumbered males, and clonal diversity was possibly underestimated. As reported, nearly half of all spike-specific TCRs target variant regions that are unmutated.

Profiling relied on immunoSEQ multiplex PCR, and the TCRdb table lists in-frame clones only, not all of them. The sample has 180,000 or so clones; 80% to 95% are singletons. Germline-derived CDR1 and CDR2 are LGHNT and FRNRAP. The CDR3 length is 13 residues. The V and J ends lost 7 bases and 0 bases respectively, with 6 bases between them. As concerns this clone: Antigen unknown.

The origin of this receptor is an adult in good health. The sample here was peripheral blood, taken on day 0 of AZD1222 vaccination. The rearrangement links TRBV12-5 to TRBJ2-2; D unclear. CDR3 coding DNA: TGTGCTAGTGTTTTAGCGAACACCGGGGAGCTGTTTTTT. The encoded protein is CASVLANTGELFF.